Listed below are T cell receptor beta chains from one sample, sequenced in a study of radiation and T cells in renal cell carcinoma. Using immunoSEQ multiplex PCR, the repertoire was profiled, and TCRdb retains in-frame clones only, with some absent. The sample includes tens of thousands of clones, around four fifths of them seen just once. This specimen consisted of blood, obtained from a patient whose treatment included radiotherapy and nephrectomy. Source of these receptors: a man aged 50 to 60 with renal cell carcinoma. Each CDR3 is given with its conserved first and last residue. A D gene is named only where the DNA matches it firmly. Part of the rows lack a size; the others show once, few, many or a class for expanded clones.

D gene,J gene,clone size,V gene,CDR3 protein,CDR3 DNA
TRBD1,TRBJ1-2,once,TRBV7-7,CASSFSGTGDGYGYTF,TGTGCTAGCAGCTTTTCCGGGACAGGGGACGGCTATGGCTACACCTTC
.,TRBJ1-3,few,TRBV4-1,CASSQVRETGNTIYF,TGCGCCAGCAGCCAAGTCAGGGAGACCGGAAACACCATATATTTT
.,TRBJ2-2,.,TRBV5-1,CASSLDPGAYTGELFF,TGCGCCAGCAGCTTGGACCCAGGGGCCTACACCGGGGAGCTGTTTTTT
TRBD1,TRBJ1-6,.,TRBV9,CASSPRQGARNSPLHF,TGTGCCAGCAGCCCCCGACAGGGGGCGCGGAATTCACCCCTCCACTTT
.,TRBJ2-3,.,TRBV5-8,CASSSQGPVGTQYF,TGTGCCAGCAGCTCGCAGGGCCCCGTAGGAACGCAGTATTTT
.,TRBJ2-7,.,TRBV7-6,CASSVNRVYEQYF,TGTGCCAGCAGCGTCAACAGGGTATACGAGCAGTACTTC
.,TRBJ1-2,.,TRBV15,CATSRGGTGVYGYTF,TGTGCCACCAGCAGAGGAGGGACGGGTGTATATGGCTACACCTTC
TRBD1,TRBJ2-3,.,TRBV5-1,CASSEGTGADTQYF,TGCGCCAGCAGCGAGGGGACAGGGGCAGATACGCAGTATTTT
.,TRBJ1-3,.,TRBV7-3,CASSSGPVSSGNTIYF,TGTGCCAGCAGCTCCGGTCCCGTTAGCTCTGGAAACACCATATATTTT
.,TRBJ1-2,once,TRBV7-2,CASSLANSLRGYTF,TGTGCCAGCAGCTTAGCTAACAGCCTCCGTGGCTACACCTTC
.,TRBJ2-5,.,TRBV2,CASSENTGQETQYF,TGTGCCAGCAGTGAAAACACCGGTCAAGAGACCCAGTACTTC
.,TRBJ2-7,.,TRBV4-1,CASSHAGRAEVYEQYF,TGCGCCAGCAGCCACGCAGGGCGCGCGGAAGTCTACGAGCAGTACTTC
TRBD1,TRBJ2-7,.,TRBV2,CASSNRGWAYEQYF,TGTGCCAGCAGTAACAGGGGATGGGCCTACGAGCAGTACTTC
.,TRBJ2-1,.,TRBV27,CASLGFPYNEQFF,TGTGCCAGCTTAGGATTTCCCTACAATGAGCAGTTCTTC
.,TRBJ2-7,.,TRBV10-1,CASSLHPGTRAGPPVRYEQYF,TGCGCCAGCAGTCTCCACCCCGGGACTCGGGCGGGACCTCCGGTACGCTACGAGCAGTACTTC
.,TRBJ2-7,.,TRBV5-1,CASSSRGHGTYEQYF,TGCGCCAGCAGCAGCCGCGGGCACGGGACCTACGAGCAGTACTTC
.,TRBJ1-1,.,TRBV18,CASSPFHPAVPNTEAFF,TGTGCCAGCTCACCATTTCACCCCGCGGTGCCGAACACTGAAGCTTTCTTT
TRBD1,TRBJ2-5,.,TRBV7-6,CASSLARTGMLWETQYF,TGTGCCAGCAGCTTAGCGAGGACAGGGATGTTGTGGGAGACCCAGTACTTC
.,TRBJ2-3,.,TRBV7-9,CASRAMSTDTQYF,TGTGCCAGCAGAGCCATGAGCACAGATACGCAGTATTTT
.,TRBJ1-2,once,TRBV7-3,CASSSDSTYGYTF,TGTGCCAGCAGCTCGGACAGTACTTATGGCTACACCTTC
.,TRBJ1-1,.,TRBV18,CASSPRTDLMNTEAFF,TGTGCCAGCTCACCAAGGACAGACCTCATGAACACTGAAGCTTTCTTT
.,TRBJ2-2,once,TRBV5-4,CASTMGLGTGELFF,TGTGCCAGCACCATGGGGCTCGGCACCGGGGAGCTGTTTTTT
TRBD2,TRBJ2-7,.,TRBV9,CASSVSSGRNEQYF,TGTGCCAGCAGCGTAAGTAGCGGGAGGAACGAGCAGTACTTC
TRBD2,TRBJ2-3,.,TRBV4-3,CASSQRSGATDTQYF,TGCGCCAGCAGCCAACGCAGCGGGGCGACAGATACGCAGTATTTT
.,TRBJ2-2,once,TRBV27,CASSLLSPGTNTGELFF,TGTGCCAGCAGTTTATTGTCTCCAGGGACGAACACCGGGGAGCTGTTTTTT
.,TRBJ2-5,.,TRBV7-9,CASSLGSWIQETQYF,TGTGCCAGCAGCTTAGGGTCGTGGATCCAAGAGACCCAGTACTTC
.,TRBJ2-7,once,TRBV4-1,CASSQGAQVGPATPYEQYF,TGCGCCAGCAGCCAAGGGGCCCAGGTCGGGCCAGCAACCCCCTACGAGCAGTACTTC
TRBD2,TRBJ2-3,.,TRBV4-3,CASSQRLAESLTSTDTQYF,TGCGCCAGCAGCCAACGACTAGCGGAGAGCCTTACTAGCACAGATACGCAGTATTTT
TRBD2,TRBJ2-5,few,TRBV4-1,CASSQTWLAGAYQYF,TGCGCCAGCAGCCAAACGTGGCTAGCGGGAGCATACCAGTACTTC
.,TRBJ2-5,.,TRBV29-1,CSAHEETQYF,TGCAGCGCCCATGAAGAGACCCAGTACTTC
TRBD1,TRBJ1-1,.,TRBV7-9,CASSLVGTDEAFF,TGTGCCAGCAGCTTAGTGGGGACAGATGAAGCTTTCTTT
TRBD1,TRBJ1-1,.,TRBV28,CASSLPTGSTEAFF,TGTGCCAGCAGCCTACCGACAGGGAGCACTGAAGCTTTCTTT
.,TRBJ2-3,.,TRBV7-2,CASSLARLTDTQYF,TGTGCCAGCAGCTTAGCGCGCCTCACAGATACGCAGTATTTT
.,TRBJ2-5,.,TRBV7-8,CASSLIRDGTQYF,TGTGCCAGCAGCTTAATCAGGGATGGGACCCAGTACTTC
.,TRBJ1-5,once,TRBV5-1,CARMGRYSNQPQHF,TGCGCCCGCATGGGACGCTATAGCAATCAGCCCCAGCATTTT
.,TRBJ2-7,.,TRBV5-1,CASTWDTTYEQYF,TGCGCCAGCACATGGGACACTACCTACGAGCAGTACTTC
.,TRBJ2-5,once,TRBV7-3,CASSITYQETQYF,TGTGCCAGCAGCATAACGTATCAGGAGACCCAGTACTTC
TRBD2,TRBJ2-5,once,TRBV10-3,CAISESLAGETQYF,TGTGCCATCAGTGAGTCCCTAGCGGGGGAGACCCAGTACTTC
.,TRBJ2-7,.,TRBV6-1,CASSGSTTNPYEQYF,TGTGCCAGCAGTGGGTCGACTACAAACCCTTACGAGCAGTACTTC
.,TRBJ2-4,.,TRBV4-2,CASSQGAGPKNIQYF,TGTGCCAGCAGCCAAGGGGCGGGGCCCAAAAACATTCAGTACTTC
.,TRBJ2-5,once,TRBV7-2,CASSPRVWETQYF,TGTGCCAGCAGCCCACGCGTGTGGGAGACCCAGTACTTC
TRBD1,TRBJ2-7,.,TRBV4-1,CASSQAWGPGQRNYEQYF,TGCGCCAGCAGCCAAGCCTGGGGCCCGGGACAGCGCAACTACGAGCAGTACTTC
.,TRBJ1-4,.,TRBV7-2,CASSLAGGPNNEKLFF,TGTGCCAGCAGCTTAGCGGGGGGCCCGAATAATGAAAAACTGTTTTTT
TRBD1,TRBJ2-7,.,TRBV2,CASSAQGQTNEQYF,TGTGCCAGCAGCGCCCAGGGACAGACAAACGAGCAGTACTTC
TRBD1,TRBJ1-1,.,TRBV15,CATSRAPGGNTEAFF,TGTGCCACCAGCAGAGCGCCAGGGGGCAACACTGAAGCTTTCTTT
.,TRBJ2-7,.,TRBV7-9,CASSLVGNRVNSYEQYF,TGTGCCAGCAGCTTAGTGGGTAACAGGGTCAATTCCTACGAGCAGTACTTC
TRBD1,TRBJ1-6,.,TRBV7-2,CASREGQGASPLHF,TGTGCCAGCAGAGAGGGACAGGGGGCCTCACCCCTCCACTTT
TRBD1,TRBJ1-3,.,TRBV9,CASSVGDSGNTIYF,TGTGCCAGCAGCGTGGGGGACAGCGGAAACACCATATATTTT
.,TRBJ1-6,.,TRBV9,CASSVAGGDGNSPLHF,TGTGCCAGCAGCGTAGCGGGGGGCGACGGTAATTCACCCCTCCACTTT
TRBD1,TRBJ2-1,few,TRBV6-6,CASTNPGTGVGEQFF,TGTGCCAGCACCAACCCCGGGACAGGGGTAGGTGAGCAGTTCTTC
TRBD1,TRBJ1-1,.,TRBV2,CASIRDRVIDTEAFF,TGTGCCAGCATAAGGGACAGGGTGATTGACACTGAAGCTTTCTTT
.,TRBJ1-2,.,TRBV18,CASSLQAGQRVGYTF,TGTGCCAGCTCACTTCAGGCAGGGCAGAGAGTTGGCTACACCTTC
.,TRBJ2-7,.,TRBV30,CAWRKPLGFYEQYF,TGTGCCTGGAGAAAGCCCCTGGGTTTTTACGAGCAGTACTTC
.,TRBJ1-6,.,TRBV19,CASSSRVFGNSPLHF,TGTGCCAGTAGTTCCCGGGTGTTCGGGAATTCACCCCTCCACTTT
TRBD2,TRBJ2-1,.,TRBV5-1,CASSSTGTRVYNEQFF,TGCGCCAGCAGCTCGACCGGGACTAGGGTCTACAATGAGCAGTTCTTC
.,TRBJ1-2,.,TRBV10-3,CAIGGGSPGYTF,TGTGCCATCGGGGGGGGCTCCCCGGGCTACACCTTC
.,TRBJ2-7,.,TRBV19,CASSIESSSAISYEQYF,TGTGCCAGTAGTATAGAATCGTCGAGCGCTATCTCCTACGAGCAGTACTTC
.,TRBJ2-1,.,TRBV14,CASSVVAVIYNEQFF,TGTGCCAGCAGCGTAGTAGCGGTTATATACAATGAGCAGTTCTTC
TRBD2,TRBJ2-7,.,TRBV11-3,CASSLVTGGYEQYF,TGTGCCAGCAGCTTAGTGACGGGGGGGTACGAGCAGTACTTC
TRBD2,TRBJ2-3,.,TRBV19,CASSTRTSSDTQYF,TGTGCCAGTAGTACGCGGACTAGCTCAGATACGCAGTATTTT